A selection of T cell receptor beta chains follows, all from one sample in a study of control samples from healthy donors and cancer patients. TCRdb's copy holds only in-frame clones and misses some; the assay was immunoSEQ multiplex PCR. The profile shows about 89,000 clones, roughly 86% of them singletons. The sequencing input was blood. The receptors originated from a young man in good health. Both conserved end residues are part of each CDR3. Each record gives: D gene, clone size, V gene, J gene, CDR3 protein, CDR3 DNA. D genes are given only for firm matches. Clone size is not always given. Where it is, it says once, few, many or a class for expanded clones.

-	-	TRBV24-1	TRBJ2-5	CATSDLPPEETQYF	TGTGCCACCAGTGATTTGCCCCCAGAAGAGACCCAGTACTTC
-	-	TRBV6-6	TRBJ1-5	CASTGEGGNQPQHF	TGTGCCAGCACCGGGGAGGGGGGTAATCAGCCCCAGCATTTT
-	once	TRBV6-6	TRBJ1-1	CASSRAGHVNMNTEAFF	TGTGCCAGCAGTCGGGCCGGACATGTCAACATGAACACTGAAGCTTTCTTT
-	-	TRBV25-1	TRBJ1-2	CASSSTGSGPGYTF	TGTGCCAGCTCATCGACAGGTTCGGGTCCCGGCTACACCTTC
-	-	TRBV7-2	TRBJ2-7	CASSLNRRGNEQYF	TGTGCCAGCAGCTTAAACAGGCGTGGGAACGAGCAGTACTTC
-	-	TRBV6-5	TRBJ2-7	CASSYRVPYEQYF	TGTGCCAGCAGTTACAGGGTTCCTTACGAGCAGTACTTC
-	once	TRBV4-1	TRBJ2-5	CASSQDRETQYF	TGCGCCAGCAGCCAAGATAGGGAGACCCAGTACTTC
-	-	TRBV6-1	TRBJ1-6	CASSEAPGHNNSPLHF	TGTGCCAGCAGTGAAGCGCCGGGACACAATAATTCACCCCTCCACTTT
-	-	TRBV3-1/TRBV3-2	TRBJ2-6	CASSQDYRGSGANVLTF	TGTGCCAGCAGCCAAGATTATCGCGGCTCTGGGGCCAACGTCCTGACTTTC
-	-	TRBV27	TRBJ2-7	CASSLGPIDYEQYF	TGTGCCAGCAGTTTGGGCCCGATCGACTACGAGCAGTACTTC
-	-	TRBV19	TRBJ1-2	CASSVGNYGYTF	TGTGCCAGTAGCGTGGGGAACTATGGCTACACCTTC
-	-	TRBV24-1	TRBJ2-2	CATSDASGQSYTGELFF	TGTGCCACCAGTGATGCAAGCGGACAGAGCTACACCGGGGAGCTGTTTTTT
-	-	TRBV7-2	TRBJ2-1	CASSLDTAGNEQFF	TGTGCCAGCAGCTTAGATACCGCGGGCAATGAGCAGTTCTTC
TRBD1	-	TRBV27	TRBJ2-7	CASSPQGNPSYEQYF	TGTGCCAGCAGTCCACAGGGGAATCCTTCCTACGAGCAGTACTTC
TRBD1	-	TRBV20-1	TRBJ1-6	CSASRQGGGDSPLHF	TGCAGTGCTAGTAGACAGGGAGGAGGGGATTCACCCCTCCACTTT
-	-	TRBV6-5	TRBJ1-2	CASSPSQGSRYGYTF	TGTGCCAGCAGTCCCTCCCAGGGGAGTCGGTATGGCTACACCTTC
TRBD1	medium-sized	TRBV20-1	TRBJ2-2	CSAGTGGELFF	TGCAGTGCCGGGACAGGGGGCGAGCTGTTTTTT